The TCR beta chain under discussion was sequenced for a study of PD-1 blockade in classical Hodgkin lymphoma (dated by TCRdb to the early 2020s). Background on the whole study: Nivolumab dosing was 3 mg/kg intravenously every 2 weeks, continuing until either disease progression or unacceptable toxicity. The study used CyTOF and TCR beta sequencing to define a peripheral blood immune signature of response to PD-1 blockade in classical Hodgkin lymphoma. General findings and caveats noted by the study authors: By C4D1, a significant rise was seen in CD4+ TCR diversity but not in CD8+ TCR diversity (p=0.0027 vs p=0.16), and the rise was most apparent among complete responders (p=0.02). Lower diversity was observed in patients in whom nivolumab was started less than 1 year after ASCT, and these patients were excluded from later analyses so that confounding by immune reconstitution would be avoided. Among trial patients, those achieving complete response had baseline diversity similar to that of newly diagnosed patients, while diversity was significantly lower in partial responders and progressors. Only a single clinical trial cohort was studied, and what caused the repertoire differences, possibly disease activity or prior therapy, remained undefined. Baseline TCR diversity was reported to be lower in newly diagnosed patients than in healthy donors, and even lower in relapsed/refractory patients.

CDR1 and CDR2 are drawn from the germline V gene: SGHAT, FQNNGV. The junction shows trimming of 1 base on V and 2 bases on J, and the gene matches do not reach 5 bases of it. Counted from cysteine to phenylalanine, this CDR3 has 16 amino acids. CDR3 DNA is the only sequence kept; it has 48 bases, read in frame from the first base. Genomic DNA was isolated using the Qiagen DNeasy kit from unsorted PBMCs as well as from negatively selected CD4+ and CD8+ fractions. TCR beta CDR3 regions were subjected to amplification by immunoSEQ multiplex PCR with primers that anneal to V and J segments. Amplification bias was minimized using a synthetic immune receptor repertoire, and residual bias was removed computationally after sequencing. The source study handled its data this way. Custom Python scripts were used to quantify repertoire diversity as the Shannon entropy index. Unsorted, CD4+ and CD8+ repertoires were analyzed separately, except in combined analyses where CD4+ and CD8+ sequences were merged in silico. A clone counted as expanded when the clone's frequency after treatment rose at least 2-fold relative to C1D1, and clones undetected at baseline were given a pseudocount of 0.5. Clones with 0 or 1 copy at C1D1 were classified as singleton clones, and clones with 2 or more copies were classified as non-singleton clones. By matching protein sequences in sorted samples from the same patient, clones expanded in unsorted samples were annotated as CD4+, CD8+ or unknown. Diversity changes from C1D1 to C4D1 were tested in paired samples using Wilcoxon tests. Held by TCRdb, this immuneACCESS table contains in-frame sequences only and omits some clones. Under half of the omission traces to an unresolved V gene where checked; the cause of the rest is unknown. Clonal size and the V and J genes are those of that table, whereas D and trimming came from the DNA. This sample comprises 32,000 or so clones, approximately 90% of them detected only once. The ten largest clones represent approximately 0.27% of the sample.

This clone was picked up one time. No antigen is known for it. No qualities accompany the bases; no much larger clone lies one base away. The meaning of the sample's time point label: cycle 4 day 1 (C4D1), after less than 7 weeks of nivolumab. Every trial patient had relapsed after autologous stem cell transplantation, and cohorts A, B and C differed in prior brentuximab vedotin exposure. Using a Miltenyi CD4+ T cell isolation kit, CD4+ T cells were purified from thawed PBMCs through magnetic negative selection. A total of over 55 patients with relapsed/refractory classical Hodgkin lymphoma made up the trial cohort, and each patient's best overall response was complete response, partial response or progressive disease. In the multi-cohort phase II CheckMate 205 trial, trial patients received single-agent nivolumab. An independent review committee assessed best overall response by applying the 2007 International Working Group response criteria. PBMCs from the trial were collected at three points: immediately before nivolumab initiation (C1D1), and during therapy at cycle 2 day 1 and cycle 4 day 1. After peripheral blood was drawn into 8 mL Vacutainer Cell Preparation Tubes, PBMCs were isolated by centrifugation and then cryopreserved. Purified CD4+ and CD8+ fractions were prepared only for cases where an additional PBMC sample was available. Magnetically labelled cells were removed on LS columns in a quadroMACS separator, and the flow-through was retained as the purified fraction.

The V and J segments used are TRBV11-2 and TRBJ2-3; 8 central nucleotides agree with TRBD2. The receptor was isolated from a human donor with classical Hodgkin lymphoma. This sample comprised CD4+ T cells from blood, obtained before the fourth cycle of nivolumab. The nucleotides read TGTGCCAGCAGCTTAGCGGCGGGAGGCCCCACAGATACGCAGTATTTT. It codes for CASSLAAGGPTDTQYF.